This T cell receptor beta chain stems from a study of cytomegalovirus exposure and HLA in healthy donors. Regarding the study as a whole: A later analysis showed HLA-associated TCR beta chains outstripping equally common others in clonal expansion.

Amplification used 60 Vbeta primers and 13 Jbeta primers. This table comes from immunoSEQ multiplex PCR, and its TCRdb copy is limited to in-frame clones, with some not included. Here the sample spans around 110,000 clones, 9% to 10% being singletons. Comment on this clone: Its cognate antigen is unknown.

This receptor was obtained from a man aged 30 to 39 in good health and CMV-seronegative. The sequenced material came from PBMCs.

The CDR3 DNA follows: TGTGCCAGCAGCATGGGACCCAGGGGGAATGAAGCTTTCTTT. This sequence encodes CASSMGPRGNEAFF. The chain is built from TRBV7-3 and TRBJ1-1; TRBD1 agrees at 7 bases. The CDR3 is 14 amino acids. From germline, CDR1 is SGHTA and CDR2 FQGTGA. V gave up 5 bases and J gave up 7 bases; unmatched junction bases: 10.